This T cell receptor beta chain comes out of a study of T-cell reconstitution after alpha-beta-depleted transplantation in children. During its preparation, the TCRbeta library received unique molecular identifiers. TCRdb re-called the PCR reads with MiXCR, one entry per CDR3 protein. The data show around 600,000 distinct CDR3 sequences, roughly 15% seen once. This CDR3 spans 14 amino acids. The trim removed 10 bases at V and 2 bases at J, leaving 6 bases unmatched. The germline CDR1 and CDR2 sequences are LNHDA and SQIVND (reference sequence). This specimen consisted of PBMCs from the stem cell graft donor, obtained from the stem cell graft. The receptor was isolated from a human donor who donated a stem cell graft to a child with acute myeloid leukemia. This sequence joins TRBV19 and TRBJ2-2, with 8 bases that match TRBD1. The CDR3 region is CATEDRANTGELFF. In DNA, the CDR3 is TGTGCCACCGAGGACAGGGCCAACACCGGGGAGCTGTTTTTT.